This paragraph reports one T cell receptor (beta chain). Antigen: not known. The junction departs from the called germline gene at one end, perhaps through a read error. These data belong to a study of cytomegalovirus exposure and HLA in healthy donors. From germline, CDR1 is SEHNR and CDR2 FQNEAQ (reference sequence). The CDR3 loop spans 16 amino acids. Broader study findings: Being indistinguishable, some V segments were excluded, TRBV6-2 and TRBV6-3 among them. Through in vitro validation, three CMV-associated chains were shown to be specific for CMV antigens.

PCR employed 60 Vbeta and 13 Jbeta primers. Data came from immunoSEQ multiplex PCR; TCRdb stores just in-frame clones and leaves some out. This sample has about 140,000 clones, with roughly two thirds found just once. This clonotype was sampled from a male donor in good health and CMV-seronegative. The V call is TRBV7-9, the J call TRBJ1-2; D not certain. Sequences were obtained from PBMCs. CDR3 sequence (DNA): TGTTCCAGCAGCTTAATGGCGGCAGCAACTAACTATGGCTACACCTTC. This gives the protein CSSSLMAAATNYGYTF.